Below are 9 T cell receptor beta chains sequenced from a single sample in a study of cytomegalovirus exposure and HLA in healthy donors (dated 2017 in TCRdb). The library was obtained by the immunoSEQ multiplex PCR assay. For the multiplex PCR, a mixture combining 60 forward primers for TCR Vbeta segments and 13 reverse primers for TCR Jbeta segments was used. TCRdb stores this immuneACCESS table with in-frame sequences only. Part of the clones is absent; in the studies checked, under half of the shortfall reflects unresolved V genes, and no reason is known for the rest. This sample gives around 50,000 clones in total; 75% to 85% of them show up just once. In total, the top ten clones hold 3.5% to 5% of the sample. Sample: PBMCs. The receptors originated from a young man in good health and CMV-seronegative.

This rearrangement joins TRBV6-4 to TRBJ2-3; 11 bases match TRBD1. Germline V gene sequence: CDR1 MRHNA, CDR2 SNTAGT. CDR3 length: 15 residues. The V segment lost 5 bases and the J segment 3 bases; nucleotides outside the gene matches: 4. The CDR3, as DNA: TGTGCCAGCAGTAAGGACAGGGGGCATACAGATACGCAGTATTTT. Translated, it gives CASSKDRGHTDTQYF.

The rearrangement links TRBV10-3 to TRBJ2-1; 12 bases are a match to TRBD2. V lost 0 bases to trimming and J lost 7 bases; unmatched junction nucleotides: 1. Germline V gene lookup returns CDR1 ENHRY and CDR2 SYGVKD. CDR3 size: 15 residues. The CDR3 region is CAISESLAGGNEQFF. As DNA, the CDR3 is TGTGCCATCAGTGAGTCCCTAGCGGGAGGGAATGAGCAGTTCTTC.

The chain links TRBV5-4 to TRBJ2-7; 9 nucleotides match TRBD1. V was pared by 3 bases and J by 5 bases, with 6 bases of the junction left unmatched. Looked up from germline, CDR1 is SGHNT and CDR2 is YYREEE (reference sequence). This CDR3 comprises 14 residues. The CDR3 bases are TGTGCCAGCAGCTCCCGGGACAGGGACCACGAGCAGTACTTC. It codes for CASSSRDRDHEQYF. Variable domain in full (rest from reference TRBV5-4 and TRBJ2-7): ETGVTQSPTHLIKTRGQQVTLRCSSQSGHNTVSWYQQALGQGPQFIFQYYREEENGRGNFPPRFSGLQFPNYSSELNVNALELDDSALYLCASSSRDRDHEQYFGPGTRLTVT.

V gene TRBV29-1 combines with J gene TRBJ2-7; 7 bases line up with TRBD2. V lost 1 base to trimming and J lost 5 bases; unmatched junction nucleotides: 8. The CDR3 contains 14 residues. Germline V lookup: CDR1 SQVTM, CDR2 ANQGSEA. The DNA of the CDR3 is TGCAGCGTTGAAGGCCCTGGGGAGGGGAACGAGCAGTACTTC. It codes for CSVEGPGEGNEQYF.

The chain is built from TRBV5-6 and TRBJ1-2; maybe TRBD1 (6 bases). The CDR3 has 15 amino acids. Trimming cost V 0 bases and J 8 bases, with 17 bases left between them. From germline, CDR1 is SGHDT and CDR2 YYEEEE. The CDR3 DNA sequence: TGTGCCAGCAGCTTGGGAGTTCCCAGGGGCTACGGCTACACCTTC. Amino acids: CASSLGVPRGYGYTF.

This clone was found once. In DNA, the CDR3 is TGTGCCAGTAGGGGGGTTCGCGGGGCGAACACTGAAGCTTTCTTT. Translated: CASRGVRGANTEAFF. The chain employs TRBV19 and TRBJ1-1, with a weak D call TRBD1 (5 bases). The germline V and J ends were trimmed by 6 bases and 1 base, with 15 bases remaining between them. CDR3 length equals 15 residues. Germline CDR1 reads LNHDA; CDR2 reads SQIVND (reference sequence).

Notes on this clone: The sample contains more than one DNA sequence encoding this CDR3. The rearrangement links TRBV27 to TRBJ2-3, with 7 bases fitting TRBD1. The CDR3 sequence is 14 residues long. Looked up from germline, CDR1 is MNHEY and CDR2 is SMNVEV (reference sequence). The ends lost 2 bases at V and 3 bases at J; junction bases unmatched: 2. CDR3 region: CASSLEQGTDTQYF. CDR3 nucleotide sequence: TGTGCCAGCAGTTTAGAACAGGGGACAGATACGCAGTATTTT.

The rearrangement links TRBV19 to TRBJ1-1; tentatively, D is TRBD1 (5 bases). The V and J ends lost 4 bases and 8 bases respectively, with 26 bases between them. This CDR3 has 17 amino acids. From germline, CDR1 is LNHDA and CDR2 SQIVND (reference sequence). The CDR3 nucleotides are TGTGCCAGTAGTACCCTAAGACAGTTTATCCTTGAAGGGGAAGCTTTCTTT. Its protein is CASSTLRQFILEGEAFF.

The chain uses TRBV7-9 and TRBJ1-5, with TRBD1 identical over 7 bases. Germline V CDR1 and CDR2: SEHNR, FQNEAQ (reference sequence). V lost 5 bases to trimming and J lost 6 bases; unmatched junction nucleotides: 10. The CDR3 is 15 residues long. CDR3 DNA: TGTGCCAGCAGCCAGGGGGAAGCCGCGCCTCAGCCCCAGCATTTT. This encodes CASSQGEAAPQPQHF.